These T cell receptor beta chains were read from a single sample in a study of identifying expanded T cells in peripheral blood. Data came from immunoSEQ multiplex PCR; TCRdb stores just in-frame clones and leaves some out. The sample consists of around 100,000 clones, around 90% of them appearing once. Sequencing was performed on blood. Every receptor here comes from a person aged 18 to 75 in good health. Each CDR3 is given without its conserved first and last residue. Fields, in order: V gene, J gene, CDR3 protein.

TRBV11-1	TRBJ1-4	ASSLDPRTEKLF
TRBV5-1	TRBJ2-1	ASSPGLAGGLVGFEQF
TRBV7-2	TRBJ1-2	ASSYDRVNGYT
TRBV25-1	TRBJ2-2	ASSKQGSHTGELF
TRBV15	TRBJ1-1	ATSRDGHGAF
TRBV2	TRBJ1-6	ASSEEGGWRIH
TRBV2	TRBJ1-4	ASSLGSSEKLF
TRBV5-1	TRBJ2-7	ASSAGTSLGIEQY
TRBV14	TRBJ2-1	ASSQVPVSSYNEQF
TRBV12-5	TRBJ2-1	ASGPPGLATYNEQF
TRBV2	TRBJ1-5	ASSEARGTKPQH
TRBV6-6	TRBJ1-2	ASSSQGSGGYT
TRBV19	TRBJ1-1	ASSISRGVGNTEAF
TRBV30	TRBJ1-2	AWSVQDRRVPYGYT
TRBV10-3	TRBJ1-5	AISGDSNQPQH
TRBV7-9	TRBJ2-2	ASSLAGGNTGELF
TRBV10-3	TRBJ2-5	ATLRRSSGMEETQY
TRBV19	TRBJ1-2	ASSMRTDTNYGYT
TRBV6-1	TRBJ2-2	ASGGSPGTGELF
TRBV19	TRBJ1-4	ASSSPQGRNEKLF
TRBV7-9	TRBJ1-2	ASSYGTGPYGYT
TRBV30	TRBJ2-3	AWSSGTSAGADTQY
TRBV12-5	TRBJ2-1	ASGLLPRDGSYNEQF
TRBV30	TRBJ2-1	AWTSGSSFIYNEQF
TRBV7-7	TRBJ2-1	ASSLEASGALYNEQF
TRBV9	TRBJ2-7	ASSLAGPGEQY
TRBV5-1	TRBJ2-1	ASSLAPLGPNNEQF
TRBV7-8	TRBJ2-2	ASRRDRGNTGELF
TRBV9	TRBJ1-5	ASSLPGRDQPQH
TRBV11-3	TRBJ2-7	ASSLGRLAGEQY
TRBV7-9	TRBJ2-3	ASSAKGGYRTDTQY
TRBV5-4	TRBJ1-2	ASSRAKDRPYGYT
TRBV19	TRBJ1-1	ASSYQGMNTEAF
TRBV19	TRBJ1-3	ASSTVGNTIY
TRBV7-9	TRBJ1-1	ASSLEMGWAF
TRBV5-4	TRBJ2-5	ASTGGGGQETQY
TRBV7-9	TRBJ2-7	ASSLPGYSYEQY
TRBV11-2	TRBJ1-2	ASSAGGQAYYGYT
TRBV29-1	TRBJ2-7	SATTSGGARSYEQY
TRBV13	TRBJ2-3	ASSLVSTKPPDTQY
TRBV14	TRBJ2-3	ASSLILAGASSTDTQY
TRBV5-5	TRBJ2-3	ASSGSRDARPITDTQY
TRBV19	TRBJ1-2	ASSTPDRGGGYT
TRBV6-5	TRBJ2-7	ASSRTGSSYEQY
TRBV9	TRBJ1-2	ASSALLPGYT
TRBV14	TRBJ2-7	ASSFGTVSYEQY
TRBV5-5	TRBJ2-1	ASSFQWAWNEQF
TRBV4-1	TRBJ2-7	ASSQRLAATEQY
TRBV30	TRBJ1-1	AWRSTGSGTEAF
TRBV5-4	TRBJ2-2	ASSLAYTTGELF
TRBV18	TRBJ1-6	ASSPMGQGRSPLH
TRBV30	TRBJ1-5	AWSRRGYQPQH
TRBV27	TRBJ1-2	ASSLGQSHGYT
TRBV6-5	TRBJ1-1	ASSYGYRATEAF
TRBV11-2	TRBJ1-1	ASNKRENTEAF